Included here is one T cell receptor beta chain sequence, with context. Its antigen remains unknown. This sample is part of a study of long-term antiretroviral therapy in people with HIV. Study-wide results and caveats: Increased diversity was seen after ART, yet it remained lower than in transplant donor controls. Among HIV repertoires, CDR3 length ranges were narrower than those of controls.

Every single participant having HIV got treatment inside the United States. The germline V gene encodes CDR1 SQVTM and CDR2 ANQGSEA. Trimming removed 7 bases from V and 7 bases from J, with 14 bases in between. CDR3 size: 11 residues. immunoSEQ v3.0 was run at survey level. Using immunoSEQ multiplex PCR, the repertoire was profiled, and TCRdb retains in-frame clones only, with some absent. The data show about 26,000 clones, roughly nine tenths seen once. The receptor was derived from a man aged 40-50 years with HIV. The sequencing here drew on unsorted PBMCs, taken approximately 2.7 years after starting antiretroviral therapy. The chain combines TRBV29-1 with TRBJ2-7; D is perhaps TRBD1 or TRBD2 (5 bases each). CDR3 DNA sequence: TGCAGCGCCCGGGACGCGACGGAGCAGTACTTC. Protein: CSARDATEQYF.